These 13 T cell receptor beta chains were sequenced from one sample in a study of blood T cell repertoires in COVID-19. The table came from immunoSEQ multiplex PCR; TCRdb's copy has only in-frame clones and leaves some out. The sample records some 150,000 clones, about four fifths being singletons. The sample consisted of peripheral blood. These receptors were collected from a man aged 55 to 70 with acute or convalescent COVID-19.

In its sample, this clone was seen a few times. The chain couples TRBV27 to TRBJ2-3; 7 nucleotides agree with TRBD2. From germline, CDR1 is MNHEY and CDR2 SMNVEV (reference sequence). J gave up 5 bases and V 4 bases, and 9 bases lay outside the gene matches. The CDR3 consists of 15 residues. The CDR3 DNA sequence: TGTGCCAGCAGTTGGACTAGGACGGATGGAGATACGCAGTATTTT. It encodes CASSWTRTDGDTQYF.

CDR3 bases: TGTGCCAGCAGAGGGGGCGCCCATGGCTACACCTTC. Its translation is CASRGGAHGYTF. This chain uses TRBV12-3 or TRBV12-4 with TRBJ1-2; 7 nucleotides line up with TRBD1. The V segment lost 6 bases and the J segment 6 bases; nucleotides outside the gene matches: 4. CDR3 length equals 12 residues.

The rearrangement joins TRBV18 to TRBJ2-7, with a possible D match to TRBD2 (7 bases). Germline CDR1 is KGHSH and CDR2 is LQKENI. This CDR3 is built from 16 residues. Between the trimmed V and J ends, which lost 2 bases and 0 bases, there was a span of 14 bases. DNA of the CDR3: TGTGCCAGCTCACCAGGGGGGGGGCGCAGCTCCTACGAGCAGTACTTC. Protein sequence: CASSPGGGRSSYEQYF.

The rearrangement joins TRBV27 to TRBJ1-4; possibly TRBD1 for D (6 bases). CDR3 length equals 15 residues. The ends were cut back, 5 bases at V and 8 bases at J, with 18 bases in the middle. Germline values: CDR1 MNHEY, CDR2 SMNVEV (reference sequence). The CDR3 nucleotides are TGTGCCAGCAGTGGGGTATGGGCAGGGGCCGAAAAACTGTTTTTT. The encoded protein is CASSGVWAGAEKLFF.

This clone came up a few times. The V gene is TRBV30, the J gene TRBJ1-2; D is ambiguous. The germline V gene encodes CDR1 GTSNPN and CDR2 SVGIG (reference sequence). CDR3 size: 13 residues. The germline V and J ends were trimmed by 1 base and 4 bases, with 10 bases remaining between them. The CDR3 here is CAWSAGRVYGYTF. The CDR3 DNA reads TGTGCCTGGAGTGCCGGGCGGGTCTATGGCTACACCTTC.

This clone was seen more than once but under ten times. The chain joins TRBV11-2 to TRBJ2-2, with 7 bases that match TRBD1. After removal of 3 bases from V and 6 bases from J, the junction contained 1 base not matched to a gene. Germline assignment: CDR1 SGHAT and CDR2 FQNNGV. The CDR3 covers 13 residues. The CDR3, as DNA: TGTGCCAGCAGCTTTCAGGGGGCCGGGGAGCTGTTTTTT. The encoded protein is CASSFQGAGELFF. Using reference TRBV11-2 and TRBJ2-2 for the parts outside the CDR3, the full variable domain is EAGVAQSPRYKIIEKRQSVAFWCNPISGHATLYWYQQILGQGPKLLIQFQNNGVVDDSQLPKDRFSAERLKGVDSTLKIQPAKLEDSAVYLCASSFQGAGELFFGEGSRLTVL.

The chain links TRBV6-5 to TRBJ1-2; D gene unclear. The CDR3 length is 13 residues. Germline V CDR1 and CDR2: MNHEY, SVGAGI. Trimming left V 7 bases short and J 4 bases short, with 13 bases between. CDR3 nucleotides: TGTGCCAGCACCACGGGTTCGGGCTATGGCTACACCTTC. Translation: CASTTGSGYGYTF.

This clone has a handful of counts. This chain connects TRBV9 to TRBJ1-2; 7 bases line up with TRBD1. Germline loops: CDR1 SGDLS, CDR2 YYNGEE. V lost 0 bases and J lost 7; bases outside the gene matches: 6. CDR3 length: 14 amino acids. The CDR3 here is CASSVARGGGGYTF. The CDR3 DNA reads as TGTGCCAGCAGCGTAGCACGAGGGGGCGGTGGCTACACCTTC.

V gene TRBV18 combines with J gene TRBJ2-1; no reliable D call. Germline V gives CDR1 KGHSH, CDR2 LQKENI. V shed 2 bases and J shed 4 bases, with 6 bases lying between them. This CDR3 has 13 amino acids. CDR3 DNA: TGTGCCAGCTCACCAGTCAGATACAATGAGCAGTTCTTC. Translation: CASSPVRYNEQFF.

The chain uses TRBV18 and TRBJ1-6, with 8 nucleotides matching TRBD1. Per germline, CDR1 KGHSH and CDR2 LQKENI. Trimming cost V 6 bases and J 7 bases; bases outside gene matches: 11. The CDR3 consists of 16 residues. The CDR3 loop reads CASSSTQGARNSPLHF. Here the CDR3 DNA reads TGTGCCAGCTCCTCTACCCAGGGGGCGAGGAATTCACCCCTCCACTTT.

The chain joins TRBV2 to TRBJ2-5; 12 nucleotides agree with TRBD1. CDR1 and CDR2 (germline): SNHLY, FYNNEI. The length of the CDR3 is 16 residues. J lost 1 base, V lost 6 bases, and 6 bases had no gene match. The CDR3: CASRGQGAGVQETQYF. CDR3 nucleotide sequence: TGTGCCAGCAGGGGACAGGGGGCAGGTGTCCAAGAGACCCAGTACTTC.

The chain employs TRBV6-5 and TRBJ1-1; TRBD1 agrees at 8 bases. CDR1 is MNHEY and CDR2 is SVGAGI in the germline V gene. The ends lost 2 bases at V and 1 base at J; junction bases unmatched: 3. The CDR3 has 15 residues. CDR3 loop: CASSYRDRGNTEAFF. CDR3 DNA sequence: TGTGCCAGCAGTTACCGCGACAGGGGGAACACTGAAGCTTTCTTT.

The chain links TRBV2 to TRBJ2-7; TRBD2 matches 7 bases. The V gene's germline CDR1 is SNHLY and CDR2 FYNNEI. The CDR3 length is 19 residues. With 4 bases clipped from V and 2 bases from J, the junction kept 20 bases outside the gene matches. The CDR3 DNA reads TGTGCCAGCAGTGTGAAGGAGGGACGAGCGGGATGGATGCCCTACGAGCAGTACTTC. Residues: CASSVKEGRAGWMPYEQYF.